Detailed here is one TCR beta chain. Its specificity is unknown. Data came from immunoSEQ multiplex PCR; TCRdb stores just in-frame clones and leaves some out. The table records tens of thousands of clones, around 88% of them present only once. This specimen belongs to a study of T cell responses to AZD1222 COVID-19 vaccine. The study, taken as a whole, reports: A mostly white British donor set with more females was recruited, and clonal diversity was possibly underestimated. Among vaccine-associated CD4 TCRs, coverage spanned spike, with dominance at 160-218 and 743-854. Targeting of unmutated variant regions was reportedly seen in nearly half of spike-specific TCRs. Spike-specific TCR breadth rose after two AZD1222 doses, and depth rose as well.

The V end lost 0 bases, the J end lost 6 bases, and 15 bases lay between the germline ends. There are 15 residues in the CDR3. CDR1 and CDR2 (germline): MNHEY, SVGEGT. The chain couples TRBV6-2 or TRBV6-3 to TRBJ2-7, with D possibly matching TRBD2 (6 bases). The source is an adult in good health. The source was peripheral blood, collected on day 0 of MenACWY control vaccination. Here the CDR3 reads CASSYSKGTEGEQYF. CDR3 in DNA: TGTGCCAGCAGTTACTCGAAAGGGACTGAGGGCGAGCAGTACTTC.